Shown below are 16 T cell receptor beta chains from a single sample sequenced in a study of molecular identifiers for immune sequencing clone quantification listed by TCRdb under 2018. To prepare the library, PCR was applied. The reads were generated on an Illumina HiSeq 4000. TCRdb passed the public sequencing reads through fastp at Q25 and MiXCR, retaining productive beta sequences. CDR3 protein duplicates are merged, each entry listing the most common genes and DNA. This sample gives around 480,000 distinct CDR3 sequences in total; roughly 23% of them show up just once. The ten top clones hold around 0.84% of the sample. Sample: naive CD8+ T cells from blood, with Jurkat cell RNA spiked in. Taken with the paper, the label for cell subset or site translates to: FACS-sorted CD8+CD4-CCR7+CD45RA+ naive T cells. These receptors came from a human donor in good health. Some libraries in this study had Jurkat cell RNA spiked in.

This chain connects TRBV20-1 to TRBJ2-3, with 16 bases identical to TRBD2. CDR3 size: 17 residues. After removal of 2 bases from V and 7 bases from J, the junction contained 9 bases not matched to a gene. Germline V gene lookup returns CDR1 DFQATT and CDR2 SNEGSKA (reference sequence). This chain's CDR3 is CSARNPGLAGGLNTQYF. DNA for the CDR3: TGCAGTGCTAGAAACCCGGGACTAGCGGGGGGGCTAAATACGCAGTATTTT.

This clonotype has a handful of counts. CDR3 loop: CASSIGGAGGYKETQYF. The CDR3 coding sequence is TGTGCCAGTAGTATAGGAGGGGCGGGCGGCTACAAAGAGACCCAGTACTTC. The chain uses TRBV19 and TRBJ2-5; possibly TRBD1 or TRBD2 for D (5 bases each). V lost 1 base and J lost 3, with 18 bases in between. The CDR3 sequence is 17 residues long. Germline CDR1 reads LNHDA; CDR2 reads SQIVND (reference sequence).

The table lists this clonotype with many counts. The V gene is TRBV29-1, the J gene TRBJ2-7, with D maybe TRBD2 (6 bases). Trimming took off 4 bases at V and 7 bases at J, with 11 bases between the two ends. Germline V lookup: CDR1 SQVTM, CDR2 ANQGSEA. There are 11 residues in the CDR3. The CDR3 loop is CSVGNRGEQYF. The CDR3 region has the DNA TGCAGCGTTGGTAACCGGGGGGAGCAGTACTTC.

A remark on this clonotype: Possible read error: a much larger clone is one base away. The chain combines TRBV20-1 with TRBJ2-7; weak D call: TRBD1 (6 bases). Per the germline V gene, CDR1 is DFQATT and CDR2 is SNEGSKA (reference sequence). The CDR3 sequence is 14 residues long. CDR3 sequence reads: CSATGTTISHEQYF. The DNA for the CDR3 is TGCAGTGCAACCGGGACAACGATCTCCCACGAGCAGTACTTC.

This clonotype was seen a handful of times. This sequence joins TRBV28 and TRBJ2-6; TRBD1 matches at 12 bases. V shed 1 base and J 4 bases; nucleotides not matched to a gene: 8. CDR3 length equals 19 residues. Germline CDR1 MDHEN, CDR2 SYDVKM. The CDR3 nucleotides read TGTGCCAGCAGTTTATCTCCGGGACAGGGGGCGAGAGGGGCCAACGTCCTGACTTTC. It is translated as CASSLSPGQGARGANVLTF.

With respect to this clonotype: A read error is possible here, since a much larger clone lies one base away. V usage is TRBV6-5 and J usage is TRBJ1-6; TRBD1 matches 7 bases. CDR3 size: 15 residues. V shed 7 bases and J 0 bases; nucleotides not matched to a gene: 3. CDR1 and CDR2 (germline): MNHEY, SVGAGI. CDR3 sequence reads: CASTRDSSYNSPLHF. The CDR3, as DNA: TGTGCCAGCACGCGGGACAGCTCCTATAATTCACCCCTCCACTTT.

This clonotype turned up a few times. V usage is TRBV7-9 and J usage is TRBJ2-1, with TRBD2 matching 11 bases. Trimming removed 1 base from V and 9 bases from J; junction bases left unmatched: 5. The germline CDR1 and CDR2 sequences are SEHNR and FQNEAQ (reference sequence). The CDR3 contains 15 residues. The CDR3 reads CASSLGTSGPLEQFF. As DNA, the CDR3 is TGTGCCAGCAGCTTAGGGACTAGCGGGCCCCTTGAGCAGTTCTTC. Together with reference TRBV7-9 and TRBJ2-1, the CDR3 gives the full variable domain: DTGVSQNPRHKITKRGQNVTFRCDPISEHNRLYWYRQTLGQGPEFLTYFQNEAQLEKSRLLSDRFSAERPKGSFSTLEIQRTEQGDSAMYLCASSLGTSGPLEQFFGPGTRLTVL.

This clonotype came up a few times. This chain links TRBV7-3 with TRBJ1-1; D possibly corresponds to TRBD1 (5 bases). Trimming took off 5 bases at V and 3 bases at J, with 16 bases between the two ends. The germline CDR1 and CDR2 sequences are SGHTA and FQGTGA. This CDR3 is 15 amino acids long. CDR3 coding DNA: TGTGCCAGCAGCGTGAAACAGGAGTTGGACACTGAAGCTTTCTTT. This encodes CASSVKQELDTEAFF.

This clonotype was seen ten or more times. This chain uses TRBV7-2 with TRBJ2-7, with 7 positions matching TRBD1. This CDR3 contains 15 residues. Germline CDR1 reads SGHTA; CDR2 reads FQGNSA. J lost 4 bases, V lost 5 bases, and 11 bases had no gene match. Written as DNA, the CDR3 is TGTGCCAGCAGCCATCCGGGACAGTGGGTTTACGAGCAGTACTTC. This codes for CASSHPGQWVYEQYF.

The V call is TRBV6-1, the J call TRBJ2-5; D unclear. With 5 bases removed from V and 7 bases from J, the gap between germline ends came to 11 bases. This CDR3 is 12 amino acids long. The germline V gene has CDR1 MNHNS and CDR2 SASEGT. CDR3 in DNA: TGTGCCAGCAGTTCTTTTCCAGGGACCCAGTACTTC. Residues: CASSSFPGTQYF.

The gene calls are TRBV5-1 and TRBJ1-1, with D possibly matching TRBD1 (5 bases). This CDR3 is built from 13 residues. Trimming pared 2 bases from V and 3 bases from J, leaving 8 bases between. The germline gives CDR1 SGHRS, CDR2 YFSETQ. CDR3 sequence: CASSFIRDTEAFF. The CDR3 region has the DNA TGCGCCAGCAGCTTCATCAGGGACACTGAAGCTTTCTTT.

This clonotype was picked up many times. This sequence joins TRBV7-2 and TRBJ1-1, with D tentatively TRBD1 (5 bases). Germline CDR1 and CDR2: SGHTA and FQGNSA. There are 15 residues in the CDR3. V was trimmed by 6 bases and J by 3 bases, leaving 17 bases between them. The CDR3: CASRTAGGGDTEAFF. Written as DNA, the CDR3 is TGTGCCAGCAGGACTGCCGGGGGAGGAGACACTGAAGCTTTCTTT.

The rearrangement links TRBV11-2 to TRBJ2-1; 7 bases are a match to TRBD1. The CDR3 extends over 16 amino acids. Germline loops: CDR1 SGHAT, CDR2 FQNNGV. V dropped 3 bases and J dropped 0; count of bases not matched to a gene: 5. For the CDR3, the DNA is TGTGCCAGCAGCTTCTTGACAGGGTCCTCCTACAATGAGCAGTTCTTC. This sequence encodes CASSFLTGSSYNEQFF. Together with reference TRBV11-2 and TRBJ2-1, the CDR3 gives the full variable domain: EAGVAQSPRYKIIEKRQSVAFWCNPISGHATLYWYQQILGQGPKLLIQFQNNGVVDDSQLPKDRFSAERLKGVDSTLKIQPAKLEDSAVYLCASSFLTGSSYNEQFFGPGTRLTVL.

CDR3 protein: CASSFRTAAGAFF. As DNA, the CDR3 is TGTGCCAGCAGTTTTCGGACAGCCGCTGGGGCTTTCTTT. The chain recombines TRBV27 with TRBJ1-1, with D possibly TRBD1 on 6 matching bases. The CDR3 runs 13 residues. V lost 3 bases, J lost 11 bases, and 16 bases lay in between. The germline CDR1 and CDR2 sequences are MNHEY and SMNVEV (reference sequence).

Details on this clonotype: One end of the junction varies from germline; a read error may be responsible. This chain connects TRBV20-1 to TRBJ2-5, with 13 bases identical to TRBD2. The CDR3 spans 17 residues. The germline V gene has CDR1 DFQATT and CDR2 SNEGSKA (reference sequence). The CDR3 is CSARTLRLAGGKETRYF. The CDR3 DNA is TGCAGTGCTAGAACTCTTAGACTAGCGGGGGGCAAAGAGACCCGGTACTTC.

Details on this clonotype: This may arise from a read error, as a much more abundant clone is one base away. The chain employs TRBV4-1 and TRBJ2-3, with TRBD2 as a possible D gene (6 bases). This CDR3 has 17 amino acids. Germline V CDR1 and CDR2: MGHRA, YSYEKL. CDR3 protein: CASSPTGQSTSTDTRYF. Here the CDR3 DNA reads TGCGCCAGCAGTCCTACGGGGCAGAGCACTAGCACAGATACGCGGTATTTT.